Below, one TCR beta chain is given with its context. Enrollees, about 18 to 100 years old, lived in 25 or so US areas. Clinical history as reported by participants underpinned cohort assignment. Original processing methods: Amplified reference gene primers provided the basis for estimating nucleated cell counts. Profiled with immunoSEQ multiplex PCR; TCRdb holds only in-frame clones, not every one. The D gene and trimming were derived from the DNA, and the V and J assignments and clone size from that table. The sample shows roughly 300,000 clones, 80% to 90% of them seen only once. This record comes from a study of blood T cell repertoires in COVID-19. Study background: The origin of the acute and convalescent COVID-19 samples was the United States, Italy and Spain.

The CDR3 is 16 amino acids. V shed 5 bases and J 0 bases; nucleotides not matched to a gene: 7. Germline V lookup: CDR1 MNHNY, CDR2 SVGAGI (reference sequence). The chain uses TRBV6-6 and TRBJ1-3; 7 bases fit TRBD1. The receptor comes from a middle-aged woman with acute COVID-19. Material: PBMCs or T cells enriched from blood (not recorded which). The CDR3 here is CASSQEQGYSGNTIYF. As DNA, the CDR3 is TGTGCCAGCAGTCAAGAACAGGGGTACTCTGGAAACACCATATATTTT.